This T cell receptor beta chain was observed in a study of CD8+ T cells in alopecia areata. Overall study findings and caveats: Scalp sequencing captures resident alphabeta T cells of normal skin too. Affected scalp, especially in alopecia totalis/universalis, had a higher clonality than normal scalp did. Mice gave a clearer picture of TCR sharing than patients did, possibly for HLA-related reasons.

RNA extraction was followed by reverse transcription into cDNA, which acted as the sequencing template. Measured with immunoSEQ multiplex PCR; TCRdb has only the in-frame clones, and not every one. The sample gives 1,500 to 2,000 clones, none seen only once, and the top ten clones hold over 40%. In its sample, this clone was seen many times. Antigen unknown. The genes and germline here are from mouse. The sequence runs out 4 residues before the end of the CDR3; the remainder is reconstructed from the germline J gene. The V gene's germline CDR1 is NNHDY and CDR2 SYVADS. The CDR3 is 15 amino acids. V was pared by 2 bases and J by 2 bases, with 10 bases between.

The clonotype comes from a C3H/HeJ mouse with alopecia areata. MHC haplotype here: H2-k. The genes are TRBV13-3 and TRBJ1-4, with D possibly being TRBD1 (6 bases). Material: lesional skin. The covered CDR3 bases are TGTGCCAGCAGTGAAGGGGGGGGCTCCAACGAA. This gives the protein CASSEGGGSNE. The full CDR3 sequence reads CASSEGGGSNERLFF.